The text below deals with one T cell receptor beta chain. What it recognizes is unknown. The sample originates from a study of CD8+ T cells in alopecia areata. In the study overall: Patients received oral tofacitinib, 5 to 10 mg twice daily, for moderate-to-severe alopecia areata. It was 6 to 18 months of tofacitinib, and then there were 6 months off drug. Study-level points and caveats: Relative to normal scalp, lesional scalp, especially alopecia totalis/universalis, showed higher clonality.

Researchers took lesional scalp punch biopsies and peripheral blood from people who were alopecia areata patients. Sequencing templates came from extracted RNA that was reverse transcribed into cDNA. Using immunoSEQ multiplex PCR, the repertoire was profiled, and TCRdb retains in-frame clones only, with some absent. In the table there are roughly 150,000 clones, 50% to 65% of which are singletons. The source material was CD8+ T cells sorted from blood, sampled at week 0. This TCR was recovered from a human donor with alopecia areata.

The DNA of the CDR3 is TGTGCCAGCAGTCCCGGGACAGTGAACACTGAAGCTTTCTTT. Encoded protein: CASSPGTVNTEAFF. The chain has TRBV25-1 and TRBJ1-1; the match to TRBD1 covers 7 bases. The CDR3 consists of 14 residues. Looked up from germline, CDR1 is MGHDK and CDR2 is SYGVNS. The trim removed 5 bases at V and 0 bases at J, leaving 3 bases unmatched.